This passage covers 28 T cell receptor beta chains from one sample sequenced in a study of T cell changes during pregnancy in multiple sclerosis. The data were produced by immunoSEQ multiplex PCR, yet TCRdb's version contains in-frame clones alone and is incomplete. The repertoire has 85,000 to 120,000 clones, 92% of them found once; the top ten carry 1.5% to 2%. The sequencing here drew on peripheral blood, taken after pregnancy. Receptors were obtained from a female donor with multiple sclerosis, enrolled in a pregnancy study.

CDR3 nucleotides: TGTGCCAGCACGGCGGGGGGGCAAGAGACCCAGTACTTC. Translated: CASTAGGQETQYF. The gene calls are TRBV27 and TRBJ2-5; TRBD2 matches at 9 bases. This CDR3 contains 13 residues. V was clipped by 7 bases and J by 2 bases; unmatched bases: 2. Germline V gene lookup returns CDR1 MNHEY and CDR2 SMNVEV (reference sequence).

The rearrangement uses TRBV28 and TRBJ2-7; D perhaps matches TRBD2 (6 bases). Germline values: CDR1 MDHEN, CDR2 SYDVKM. The CDR3 is 12 amino acids. The V end was cut by 8 bases, the J end by 5 bases, with 13 bases between. CDR3 sequence: CASRVSGDEQYF. In DNA, the CDR3 is TGTGCCAGCCGCGTTAGCGGTGACGAGCAGTACTTC.

V is TRBV7-2 and J is TRBJ2-3; the match to TRBD2 covers 13 bases. Trimming at V came to 5 bases and at J to 4 bases, leaving 9 bases not matched to a gene. This CDR3 has 17 amino acids. Germline CDR1 and CDR2: SGHTA and FQGNSA. CDR3 protein: CASSLRTSGGLADTQYF. In DNA form, the CDR3 reads TGTGCCAGCAGCCTTAGGACTAGCGGGGGATTGGCAGATACGCAGTATTTT.

CDR3 amino acids: CASSLPGAQETQYF. The CDR3 DNA reads as TGCGCCAGCAGCCTACCAGGGGCACAAGAGACCCAGTACTTC. The chain couples TRBV5-1 to TRBJ2-5; D is perhaps TRBD1 (6 bases). The CDR3 covers 14 residues. The ends were cut back, 4 bases at V and 2 bases at J, with 12 bases in the middle. Germline CDR1 reads SGHRS; CDR2 reads YFSETQ.

This clone was observed a single time. The genes are TRBV29-1 and TRBJ2-7; a possible D gene is TRBD2 (6 bases). V shed 8 bases and J shed 4 bases, with 18 bases lying between them. CDR1 SQVTM and CDR2 ANQGSEA come from the germline V gene. This CDR3 is built from 13 residues. The CDR3, as DNA: TGCAGCTTTACTACGGGACTCGCGTACGAGCAGTACTTC. Protein product: CSFTTGLAYEQYF.

This clone appeared many times. The J gene is TRBJ1-1, the V gene TRBV7-9; TRBD1 matches at 7 bases. The trim removed 5 bases at V and 3 bases at J, leaving 9 bases unmatched. The CDR3 has 15 residues. Looked up from germline, CDR1 is SEHNR and CDR2 is FQNEAQ (reference sequence). The CDR3 sequence: CASSTLDRTDTEAFF. The CDR3, as DNA: TGTGCCAGCAGCACGTTGGACAGGACGGACACTGAAGCTTTCTTT.

The sample holds many counts of this clone. The rearrangement joins TRBV29-1 to TRBJ1-2; D is ambiguous. Germline assignment: CDR1 SQVTM and CDR2 ANQGSEA. The CDR3 sequence is 12 residues long. Trimming left V 7 bases short and J 4 bases short, with 13 bases between. The CDR3 protein is CSAAAGSYGYTF. For the CDR3, the DNA is TGCAGCGCCGCTGCGGGGAGCTATGGCTACACCTTC.

The chain combines TRBV7-9 with TRBJ1-6, with no clear D. The CDR3 is made up of 16 amino acids. Germline V gives CDR1 SEHNR, CDR2 FQNEAQ (reference sequence). V was trimmed by 5 bases and J by 0 bases, leaving 11 bases between them. The CDR3 region is CASSVRGSSYNSPLHF. The CDR3 DNA reads as TGTGCCAGCAGCGTCAGAGGGAGCTCCTATAATTCACCCCTCCACTTT. The entire variable domain, with the rest obtained from reference TRBV7-9 and TRBJ1-6, is as follows: DTGVSQNPRHKITKRGQNVTFRCDPISEHNRLYWYRQTLGQGPEFLTYFQNEAQLEKSRLLSDRFSAERPKGSFSTLEIQRTEQGDSAMYLCASSVRGSSYNSPLHFGNGTRLTVT.

This sequence joins TRBV5-1 and TRBJ2-3; tentatively, D is TRBD2 (6 bases). The germline V gene has CDR1 SGHRS and CDR2 YFSETQ. Trimming stripped 4 bases from V and 1 base from J, with 19 bases between. The CDR3 contains 17 residues. The CDR3 DNA reads TGCGCCAGCAGCGAAACCCCTCTAGCGAGTGGCACAGATACGCAGTATTTT. Translated, it gives CASSETPLASGTDTQYF.

This sequence joins TRBV7-2 and TRBJ2-5, with D tentatively TRBD2 (5 bases). CDR1 SGHTA and CDR2 FQGNSA come from the germline V gene. The CDR3 contains 16 residues. V gave up 1 base and J gave up 5 bases, with 17 bases separating them. The CDR3 DNA reads TGTGCCAGCAGCTTAGAGGCAGTGATTGGGGAGGAGACCCAGTACTTC. It encodes CASSLEAVIGEETQYF.

This clone was detected once. The J gene is TRBJ2-7, the V gene TRBV15; perhaps TRBD1 as D (5 bases). Per the germline V gene, CDR1 is LNHNV and CDR2 is YYDKDF (reference sequence). Trimming removed 1 base at V and 3 bases at J, with 10 bases between. The CDR3 totals 14 residues. Here the CDR3 reads CATSRARQFYEQYF. In nucleotides, the CDR3 is TGTGCCACCAGCAGAGCTAGACAGTTCTACGAGCAGTACTTC.

A few counts support this clone. Other DNA sequences from this sample encode an identical CDR3 as well. The V call is TRBV29-1, the J call TRBJ1-2; 7 bases map to TRBD1. The germline V gene has CDR1 SQVTM and CDR2 ANQGSEA. CDR3 length: 11 amino acids. V gave up 4 bases and J gave up 6 bases; unmatched junction bases: 2. CDR3 loop: CSVGQGDGYTF. The CDR3 region has the DNA TGCAGCGTTGGACAGGGTGATGGCTACACCTTC.

V usage is TRBV7-3 and J usage is TRBJ2-3; 8 bases are a match to TRBD2. V shed 4 bases and J 4 bases; nucleotides not matched to a gene: 7. Per the germline V gene, CDR1 is SGHTA and CDR2 is FQGTGA. The CDR3 runs to 15 residues. CDR3 in amino acids: CASSSGTRAPDTQYF. The CDR3, as DNA: TGTGCCAGCAGCTCTGGGACTAGGGCCCCAGATACGCAGTATTTT.

V gene TRBV5-1 combines with J gene TRBJ2-7; tentative D call: TRBD1 (5 bases). V lost 2 bases to trimming and J lost 3 bases, with 15 bases between them. Germline V gene sequence: CDR1 SGHRS, CDR2 YFSETQ. CDR3 length equals 15 residues. The DNA for the CDR3 is TGCGCCAGCAGCTTAACAGGCCACCTAGGCTACGAGCAGTACTTC. It encodes CASSLTGHLGYEQYF.

This chain uses TRBV2 with TRBJ2-7; 11 bases map to TRBD2. The germline V gene has CDR1 SNHLY and CDR2 FYNNEI. The CDR3 is made up of 15 amino acids. Unmatched junction bases numbered 7, after V lost 7 bases and J lost 2 bases. CDR3 sequence: CASIRTSGFPYEQYF. CDR3 DNA sequence: TGTGCCAGCATTCGGACTAGCGGGTTCCCCTACGAGCAGTACTTC.

The CDR3 DNA sequence: TGTGCCAGCAGCCCAGCGGGACAGGGATATGGCTACACCTTC. It specifies CASSPAGQGYGYTF. The chain links TRBV7-9 to TRBJ1-2; the match to TRBD1 covers 9 bases. Germline lookup yields CDR1 SEHNR and CDR2 FQNEAQ (reference sequence). The junction had 6 bases not matched to a gene; V was cut back by 5 bases and J by 5 bases. The CDR3 covers 14 residues.

The chain employs TRBV15 and TRBJ1-1; 9 bases match TRBD1. This CDR3 has 19 amino acids. V lost 2 bases to trimming and J lost 6 bases; unmatched junction nucleotides: 19. Germline V lookup: CDR1 LNHNV, CDR2 YYDKDF (reference sequence). CDR3 sequence reads: CATSRLFGTGKIRLAEAFF. As DNA, the CDR3 is TGTGCCACCAGCAGATTGTTCGGGACAGGGAAAATTAGATTAGCTGAAGCTTTCTTT.

V gene TRBV5-1 combines with J gene TRBJ2-1, with D possibly TRBD1 on 5 matching bases. The germline V gene encodes CDR1 SGHRS and CDR2 YFSETQ. Trimming pared 7 bases from V and 0 bases from J, leaving 17 bases between. The CDR3 runs 16 residues. CDR3 region: CASGPHRQSSYNEQFF. The CDR3 coding sequence is TGCGCCAGCGGCCCCCATAGACAGAGCTCCTACAATGAGCAGTTCTTC.

This clone is a singleton in its sample. V gene TRBV6-1 combines with J gene TRBJ2-1; 12 bases agree with TRBD2. V dropped 0 bases and J dropped 7; count of bases not matched to a gene: 10. CDR3 length: 18 amino acids. Germline V gene lookup returns CDR1 MNHNS and CDR2 SASEGT. CDR3 loop: CASSEARLAGGVLNEQFF. CDR3 in DNA: TGTGCCAGCAGTGAAGCGCGTCTAGCGGGAGGGGTGTTGAATGAGCAGTTCTTC.

The chain joins TRBV20-1 to TRBJ2-5; D is unclear. The V end was cut by 3 bases, the J end by 3 bases, with 2 bases between. Per the germline V gene, CDR1 is DFQATT and CDR2 is SNEGSKA (reference sequence). CDR3 length: 10 amino acids. The CDR3 nucleotides are TGCAGTGCTAGTAAAGAGACCCAGTACTTC. This encodes CSASKETQYF.

The rearrangement uses TRBV7-3 and TRBJ1-1, with 8 bases lining up with TRBD1. The CDR3 has 13 residues. V gave up 5 bases and J gave up 4 bases; unmatched junction bases: 3. Germline-derived CDR1 and CDR2 are SGHTA and FQGTGA. The CDR3 nucleotides read TGTGCCAGCAGCAACACAGGGGGCACTGAAGCTTTCTTT. Protein: CASSNTGGTEAFF. Filled out from reference TRBV7-3 and TRBJ1-1, the complete variable domain reads GAGVSQTPSNKVTEKGKYVELRCDPISGHTALYWYRQSLGQGPEFLIYFQGTGAADDSGLPNDRFFAVRPEGSVSTLKIQRTERGDSAVYLCASSNTGGTEAFFGQGTRLTVV.

The gene calls are TRBV9 and TRBJ1-2; 10 bases line up with TRBD1. Germline values: CDR1 SGDLS, CDR2 YYNGEE. This CDR3 region has 14 residues. V shed 3 bases and J 3 bases; nucleotides not matched to a gene: 2. CDR3 sequence (DNA): TGTGCCAGCAGCGCCGGACAGGGGGACTATGGCTACACCTTC. It translates to CASSAGQGDYGYTF.

The V call is TRBV28, the J call TRBJ2-1; TRBD1 is a possible D gene (5 bases). Trimming took 8 bases from V and 4 from J, leaving 15 bases between them. Germline CDR1 MDHEN, CDR2 SYDVKM. The CDR3 contains 14 residues. CDR3 sequence (DNA): TGTGCCAGCGCCCAGCAGGGTGGGTACAATGAGCAGTTCTTC. Residues: CASAQQGGYNEQFF.

The J gene is TRBJ1-1, the V gene TRBV5-4; TRBD1 is a possible D gene (5 bases). The CDR3 sequence is 15 residues long. CDR1 is SGHNT, CDR2 YYREEE, per germline (reference sequence). Trimming stripped 1 base from V and 1 base from J, with 11 bases between. CDR3 in DNA: TGTGCCAGCAGCTTGCCTGCCGGGGGGAACACTGAAGCTTTCTTT. The encoded protein is CASSLPAGGNTEAFF.

V gene TRBV6-6 combines with J gene TRBJ2-5, with TRBD1 as a possible D gene (5 bases). Trimming cost V 10 bases and J 3 bases, with 15 bases left between them. The CDR3 sequence is 13 residues long. Germline loops: CDR1 MNHNY, CDR2 SVGAGI (reference sequence). CDR3 amino acids: CATSPVGEETQYF. The CDR3 DNA follows: TGTGCCACTTCCCCCGTAGGGGAAGAGACCCAGTACTTC.

The rearrangement uses TRBV30 and TRBJ2-5; D ambiguous. Germline CDR1 is GTSNPN and CDR2 is SVGIG (reference sequence). The CDR3 is 14 residues long. Trimming removed 0 bases at V and 2 bases at J, with 10 bases between. The CDR3 here is CAWSVLIFQETQYF. The CDR3 bases are TGTGCCTGGAGTGTACTCATTTTTCAAGAGACCCAGTACTTC.

The chain links TRBV5-4 to TRBJ1-2; 9 bases map to TRBD1. The V gene's germline CDR1 is SGHNT and CDR2 YYREEE (reference sequence). The V segment lost 0 bases and the J segment 3 bases; nucleotides outside the gene matches: 6. The CDR3 is made up of 16 amino acids. The CDR3 region has the DNA TGTGCCAGCAGCTTGGGGGGACAGGGTGGCGACTATGGCTACACCTTC. It encodes CASSLGGQGGDYGYTF. Full variable domain (rest looked up from reference TRBV5-4 and TRBJ1-2): ETGVTQSPTHLIKTRGQQVTLRCSSQSGHNTVSWYQQALGQGPQFIFQYYREEENGRGNFPPRFSGLQFPNYSSELNVNALELDDSALYLCASSLGGQGGDYGYTFGSGTRLTVV.

V gene TRBV9 combines with J gene TRBJ2-2; the match to TRBD2 covers 8 bases. Germline lookup yields CDR1 SGDLS and CDR2 YYNGEE. The CDR3 loop spans 15 amino acids. The junction had 8 bases not matched to a gene; V was cut back by 6 bases and J by 4 bases. The CDR3 reads CASKSLAGATGELFF. The CDR3 DNA follows: TGTGCCAGCAAGTCCCTAGCGGGCGCCACCGGGGAGCTGTTTTTT.